The sequence of this TCR beta chain was determined in a study of identical twins. Study-level points and caveats: Researchers reported weaker excess twin sharing in beta out-of-frame sequences.

Points on this clonotype: Its antigen is still unknown.

The CDR3 runs to 12 residues. Trimming took 3 bases from V and 8 from J; bases not matched to a gene: 4. Germline loops: CDR1 DFQATT, CDR2 SNEGSKA (reference sequence). Carrying unique molecular identifiers, the cDNA also gained a universal primer site through template switching. MiXCR was run by TCRdb on the 5' RACE reads, yielding one entry per CDR3 protein. The table has 1,800,000 or so distinct CDR3 sequences, under 35% seen once. This receptor was obtained from a newborn girl in good health. Sequences were obtained from cord blood. The V gene is TRBV20-1, the J gene TRBJ2-4; 7 nucleotides agree with TRBD2. The CDR3 DNA reads TGCAGTGCTAGTACGGGAGGATACATTCAGTACTTC. This gives the protein CSASTGGYIQYF.